This T cell receptor (beta chain) was captured in a study of blood T cell repertoires in COVID-19. Study-wide background: The study drew acute and convalescent COVID-19 samples from the United States, Italy and Spain. From T cells, B-cell-depleted T cells, or PBMCs came the material, which was cDNA or gDNA.

As processed by the authors: Amplified reference gene primers provided the basis for estimating nucleated cell counts. TCRdb keeps only in-frame clones here, not all; method: immunoSEQ multiplex PCR. V, J and clone size were drawn from that table, and D and trimming were deduced from the DNA. The sample holds 130,000 to 150,000 clones, roughly 82% seen once. This CDR3 spans 14 amino acids. Germline V CDR1 and CDR2: MNHEY, SVGAGI. Unmatched junction bases numbered 5, after V lost 4 bases and J lost 8 bases. This TCR was sampled from a man aged 55 to 70 with active or convalescent COVID-19. The specimen sequenced was peripheral blood. The genes are TRBV6-5 and TRBJ2-1; TRBD2 agrees at 10 bases. This chain's CDR3 is CASSFRLAGDEQFF. DNA of the CDR3: TGTGCCAGCAGTTTCCGTCTAGCGGGGGATGAGCAGTTCTTC.